This T cell receptor beta chain was recorded in a study of blood T cell repertoires in COVID-19. Study context: From the United States, Italy and Spain came samples of acute and convalescent COVID-19. T cells, B-cell-depleted T cells, or PBMCs provided the cDNA or gDNA that served as material.

The ends lost 1 base at V and 7 bases at J; junction bases unmatched: 4. Germline V lookup: CDR1 SGHTA, CDR2 FQGTGA. CDR3 length: 15 residues. As handled by the study authors: Estimates of nucleated cell counts were drawn from the amplification of reference gene primers. Generated by immunoSEQ multiplex PCR, the TCRdb table keeps only in-frame clones and is missing some. V, J and clone size are taken as reported in that table, and D and trimming were inferred from the DNA itself. The table lists hundreds of thousands of clones, 80% to 90% of them singletons, with about 4% in the top ten. The source material was PBMCs or T cells enriched from blood (not recorded which). The receptor was derived from a woman aged 25 to 39 who had been exposed to COVID-19. The genes are TRBV7-3 and TRBJ1-6; TRBD1 matches at 7 bases. As DNA, the CDR3 is TGTGCCAGCAGCTTAAGACAGGGTGGCAATTCACCCCTCCACTTT. It yields the protein CASSLRQGGNSPLHF. Full variable domain (outside the CDR3, taken from reference TRBV7-3 and TRBJ1-6): GAGVSQTPSNKVTEKGKYVELRCDPISGHTALYWYRQSLGQGPEFLIYFQGTGAADDSGLPNDRFFAVRPEGSVSTLKIQRTERGDSAVYLCASSLRQGGNSPLHFGNGTRLTVT.